The text below deals with one T cell receptor beta chain. Its antigen has not been determined. No much larger clone is present one base from it, and per-base qualities are unavailable. The donors were healthy, HIV-negative adults with no recently reported acute infections or vaccinations. Only Caucasian adults living in Nashville, Tennessee, USA were represented among the donors. CD4+ T cells were enriched by magnetic negative selection, after which naive cells were positively selected on CD45RA and the negative fraction was taken as the memory subset. After blood collection by leukapheresis, PBMCs were isolated using Ficoll-Histopaque density gradient centrifugation and then cryopreserved in the vapor phase of liquid nitrogen. Analytical flow cytometry was used to check the purity and quantity of each magnetically sorted T cell population. Genomic DNA was isolated from each sorted fraction and quantified by UV absorbance on a Nanodrop 2000c.

V is cut back by 9 bases and J by 1 base, with 4 bases in the junction unmatched. CDR1 and CDR2 were assigned from the germline V gene (reference sequence) as LNHDA and SQIVND. The CDR3 spans 13 residues, from the cysteine through the phenylalanine. The retained sequence is limited to the CDR3, 39 bases, with the frame set at the first base. Using the deep immunoSEQ assay, multiplex PCR amplified TCR CDR3 regions from genomic DNA. For each cell subset, the extracted genomic DNA was distributed evenly across all wells of several immunoSEQ 96-well plates, and each plate served as one replicate. For sorted subsets, approximately 0.2 ug of genomic DNA, equivalent to some 33,000 T cell genomes, went into each replicate PCR. The purified libraries were quantified using a Qubit 3.0 fluorometer, sized with a Bioanalyzer 2100, and then quantified again using the KAPA Library Quantification kit. Each immunoSEQ 96-well plate was sequenced on its own single-read 150-cycle Illumina NextSeq 550 flow cell. The authors' analysis ran thus. Because the immunoSEQ output held only junctional sequences and lacked quality scores, the filtering could not match the filtering applied to full-length reads. Sequences were annotated with PyIR, a Python wrapper for IgBLAST v1.9, using IMGT germline references to assign V/J genes and CDR3. Any read was removed if the V/J assignment was weak (E-value above 1e-6), the CDR3 was missing, or the read contained stop codons, out-of-frame junctions, or ambiguous translated residues. V3J clonotypes were defined by identical inferred V gene, J gene, and CDR3 amino acid sequence. To compute the percentage overlap between repertoires, the number of shared unique clonotypes was divided by the size of the smaller repertoire. Richness of each repertoire was evaluated using RTK rarefaction, the Chao1 estimator, and Recon v2.1 estimates of unobserved clonotypes. Generation probabilities were computed with OLGA for all TCRbeta clonotypes obtained by the gDNA method from several donors. The table was pulled from immuneACCESS by TCRdb, which kept in-frame rearrangements only. Such tables lose some clones; where checked, under half of the loss comes from unresolved V genes, and the rest has no known cause. V and J calls and clone size are given by that table; D and trimming were obtained from the DNA. The sample includes over 2 million clones, with under 95% observed a single time. Of the sample, more than 0.35% falls within the top ten clones.

The data derive from a study of shared clonotypes between healthy human individuals (dated by TCRdb to 2020 to 2021). Background for the entire study: The cohort comprised a couple of women and a few men aged 18 to 49 years. Different laboratories and diverse techniques were used to prepare libraries and sequence TCR repertoires, to increase sequencing depth and limit assay-specific biases. For each donor, CD4 naive and CD4 memory were each run on three plates, CD8 naive on two plates, and CD8 memory on one plate. To estimate repertoire size and how much clonotypes are shared between individuals, the study performed deep sequencing of blood TCR repertoires from about five healthy adults. Between about 0.94 and 8.9 billion PBMCs per donor were obtained by leukapheresis. The study at large found these results: Naive subsets generally had larger estimated clonotype richness than memory subsets. When a handful of donors were compared, the shared fraction of clonotypes was around 5% for naive CD4, less than 4% for naive CD8, roughly 2.5% for memory CD4, and 0.4% for memory CD8. The small number of donors limited the genetic and exposure-history diversity represented. Incomplete sequencing was indicated by rarefaction of sorted-subset datasets, despite the large sequencing depth. Clonotypes shared by all four sorted-subset donors showed higher generation probabilities than non-shared clonotypes. Pairwise subsampling indicated that sequencing depth was expected to affect the degree of clonotype sharing among donors. Sampling was limited to blood, and TCR repertoires in tissue likely differ from TCR repertoires in blood.

The sample was naive CD4+ T cells from PBMCs. The sample's cell subset or site, from its label and the paper: CD45RA+ positively selected. The chain is assembled from TRBV19 and TRBJ2-7; 9 junctional bases match TRBD1. This TCR came from a man in his late teens or twenties in good health. Some clones in this sample may be carry-over from other donors' samples. The DNA sequence is as follows: TGTGCCAGCGGGACAGGGCAATCCTACGAGCAGTACTTC. This gives the protein CASGTGQSYEQYF.